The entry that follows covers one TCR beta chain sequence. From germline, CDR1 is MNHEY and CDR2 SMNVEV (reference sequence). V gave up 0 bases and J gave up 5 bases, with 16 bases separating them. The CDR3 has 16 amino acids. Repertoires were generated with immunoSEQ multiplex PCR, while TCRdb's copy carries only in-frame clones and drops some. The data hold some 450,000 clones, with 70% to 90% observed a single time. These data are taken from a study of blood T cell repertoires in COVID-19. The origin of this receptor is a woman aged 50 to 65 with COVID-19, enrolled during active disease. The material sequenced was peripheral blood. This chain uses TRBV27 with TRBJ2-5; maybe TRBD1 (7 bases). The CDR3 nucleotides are TGTGCCAGCAGTTTATCTCTCGCAGGGGGGTTGGAGACCCAGTACTTC. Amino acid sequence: CASSLSLAGGLETQYF.